Included here is one TCR beta chain sequence, with context. Antigen: not known. The data are from a study of T-cell reconstitution after alpha-beta-depleted transplantation in children. General study findings and limits: Newly made T cells mostly supplied T-cell counts and diversity one year after transplant.

Trimming took off 6 bases at V and 4 bases at J, with 18 bases between the two ends. The CDR3 runs 15 residues. CDR1 and CDR2 (germline): MNHEY, SMNVEV (reference sequence). A TCRbeta library incorporating unique molecular identifiers was prepared. TCRdb passed the PCR reads through MiXCR, listing each CDR3 protein once. The sample has just under 350,000 distinct CDR3 sequences, roughly 17% seen once; the top ten hold just over 40%. Sequences were derived from PBMCs, mostly from graft donor cells, sampled 360 days after TCRalphabeta/CD19-depleted stem cell transplant. The source is a male patient between 2 and 10 years old who had a stem cell transplant for acute lymphoblastic leukemia, so the T cells may come from the graft donor. This chain links TRBV27 with TRBJ1-1; tentative D call: TRBD1 (5 bases). This chain's CDR3 is CASRNLQVWGTEAFF. Written as DNA, the CDR3 is TGTGCCAGCAGAAATTTACAGGTCTGGGGCACTGAAGCTTTCTTT.